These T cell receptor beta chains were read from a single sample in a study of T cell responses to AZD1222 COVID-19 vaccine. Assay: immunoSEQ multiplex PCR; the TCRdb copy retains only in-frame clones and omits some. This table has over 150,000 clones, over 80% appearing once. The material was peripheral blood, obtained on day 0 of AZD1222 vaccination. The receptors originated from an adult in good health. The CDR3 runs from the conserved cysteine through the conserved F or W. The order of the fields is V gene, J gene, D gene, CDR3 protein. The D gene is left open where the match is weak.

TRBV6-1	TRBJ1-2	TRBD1	CASSEVETGFNGYTF
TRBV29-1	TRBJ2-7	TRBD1	CSVETGGHDEQYF
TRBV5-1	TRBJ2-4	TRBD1	CASSPSGQVQYF
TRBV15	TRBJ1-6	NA	CATSRVSPRTLHF
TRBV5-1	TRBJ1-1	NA	CASSDTGFEAFF
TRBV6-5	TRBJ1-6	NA	CASKAGTDNSPLHF
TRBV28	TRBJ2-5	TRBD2	CASSPLGRRPILADF
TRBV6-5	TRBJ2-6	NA	CASSSESAGANVLTF
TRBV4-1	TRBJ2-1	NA	CASSQVAGIDEQFF
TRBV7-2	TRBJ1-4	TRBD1	CASSFSRGDEKLFF
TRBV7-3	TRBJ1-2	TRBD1	CASSLTEQGMGYTF
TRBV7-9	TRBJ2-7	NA	CASSPVGGPYEQYF
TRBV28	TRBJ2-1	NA	CASTILSGEVHEQFF
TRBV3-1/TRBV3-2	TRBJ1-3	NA	CASSQGALGYSGNTIYF
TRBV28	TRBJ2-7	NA	CASSLWQGSYEQYF
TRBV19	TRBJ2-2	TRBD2	CASSPGELAGPNTGELFF
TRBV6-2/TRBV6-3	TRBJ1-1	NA	CASSYDSYTEAFF
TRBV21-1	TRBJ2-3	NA	CASSKRDTQYF
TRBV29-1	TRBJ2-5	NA	CSVRQAKETQYF
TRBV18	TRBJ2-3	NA	CASSQWKGHTDTQYF
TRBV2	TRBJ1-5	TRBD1	CASGSGTGYNQPQHF
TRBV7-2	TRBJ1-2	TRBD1	CASSLGTGGIYGYTF
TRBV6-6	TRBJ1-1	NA	CASSHAGLARNTEAFF
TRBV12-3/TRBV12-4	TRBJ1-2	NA	CASSLGRSYTF
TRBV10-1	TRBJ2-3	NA	CASSPGITDTDTQYF